These 3 T cell receptor beta chains were all obtained from the same sample, sequenced in a study of T cells in Graves' hyperthyroidism and ophthalmopathy (dated by TCRdb to between 2018 and 2020). The method behind the library was multiplex PCR. This sample was sequenced with an Illumina HiSeq 2000. The TCR beta CDR3 regions were amplified from the RNA transcripts. The first round of RT-PCR for the TCR CDR3 was performed with the HTBI primer set and the Qiagen OneStep RT-PCR kit. TCRdb reprocessing: public reads trimmed at Q25 with fastp, clones called with MiXCR, in-frame beta chains kept. Identical CDR3 proteins give one entry, which carries the most common genes and DNA. The sample table contains about 270,000 distinct CDR3 sequences; only one count was recorded for approximately 20% of them. Around 62% of the sample lies in the top ten. Sequences were obtained from blood. All receptors come from a man under 40 with Graves' ophthalmopathy.

The sample holds many counts of this clonotype. V is TRBV11-2 and J is TRBJ2-5, with no clear D. The V gene's germline CDR1 is SGHAT and CDR2 FQNNGV. V was pared by 1 base and J by 4 bases, with 13 bases between. The CDR3 length is 15 residues. The CDR3 loop reads CASSLAGRRIETQYF. DNA of the CDR3: TGTGCCAGCAGCTTAGCAGGCAGGCGGATAGAGACCCAGTACTTC.

This clonotype occurred many times. The chain combines TRBV5-1 with TRBJ1-1; unclear D gene. V lost 1 base, J lost 6 bases, and 13 bases lay in between. The CDR3 loop spans 14 amino acids. CDR1 and CDR2 from the germline V gene are SGHRS and YFSETQ. CDR3 residues: CASSLTSPHSEAFF. The CDR3 nucleotides are TGCGCCAGCAGCTTGACATCGCCACACTCTGAAGCTTTCTTT. Full variable domain (rest looked up from reference TRBV5-1 and TRBJ1-1): KAGVTQTPRYLIKTRGQQVTLSCSPISGHRSVSWYQQTPGQGLQFLFEYFSETQRNKGNFPGRFSGRQFSNSRSEMNVSTLELGDSALYLCASSLTSPHSEAFFGQGTRLTVV.

This clonotype was counted between two and nine times. The V gene is TRBV30, the J gene TRBJ2-7; the match to TRBD1 covers 11 bases. This CDR3 has 16 amino acids. The junction had 17 bases not matched to a gene; V was cut back by 7 bases and J by 6 bases. CDR1 and CDR2 from the germline V gene are GTSNPN and SVGIG (reference sequence). The CDR3 sequence: CAYSGDRGYEGSEQYF. CDR3 DNA sequence: TGTGCCTACAGCGGGGACAGGGGGTACGAAGGATCCGAGCAGTACTTC.